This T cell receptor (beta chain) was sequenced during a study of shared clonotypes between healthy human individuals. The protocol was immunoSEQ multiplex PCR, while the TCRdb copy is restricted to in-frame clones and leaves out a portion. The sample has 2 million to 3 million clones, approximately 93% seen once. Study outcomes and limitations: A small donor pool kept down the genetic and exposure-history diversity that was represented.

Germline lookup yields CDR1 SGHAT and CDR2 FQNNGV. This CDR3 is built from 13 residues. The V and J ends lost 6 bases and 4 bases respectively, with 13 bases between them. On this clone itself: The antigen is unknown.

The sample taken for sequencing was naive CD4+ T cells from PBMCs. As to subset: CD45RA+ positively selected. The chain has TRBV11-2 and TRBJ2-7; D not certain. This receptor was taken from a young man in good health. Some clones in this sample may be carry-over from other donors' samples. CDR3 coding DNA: TGTGCCAGCAGTCGGGCTTTCGCTTACGAGCAGTACTTC. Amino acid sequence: CASSRAFAYEQYF.